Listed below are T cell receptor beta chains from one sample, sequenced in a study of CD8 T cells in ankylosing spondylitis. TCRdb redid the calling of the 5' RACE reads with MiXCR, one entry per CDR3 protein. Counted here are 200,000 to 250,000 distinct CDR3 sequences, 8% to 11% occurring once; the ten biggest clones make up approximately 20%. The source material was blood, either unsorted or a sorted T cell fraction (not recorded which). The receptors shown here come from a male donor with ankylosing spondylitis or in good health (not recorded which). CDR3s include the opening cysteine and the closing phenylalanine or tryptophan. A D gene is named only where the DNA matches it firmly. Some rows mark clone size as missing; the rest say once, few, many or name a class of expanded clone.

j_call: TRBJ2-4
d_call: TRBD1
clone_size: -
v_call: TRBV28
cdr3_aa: CATRTGGEKNIQYF
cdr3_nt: TGTGCCACCAGGACAGGGGGCGAGAAAAACATTCAGTACTTC

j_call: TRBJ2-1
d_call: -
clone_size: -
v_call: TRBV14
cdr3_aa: CASRDLTGNEQFF
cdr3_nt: TGTGCCAGCCGAGATCTTACGGGCAATGAGCAGTTCTTC

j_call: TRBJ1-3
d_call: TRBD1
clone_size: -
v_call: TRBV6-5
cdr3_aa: CASSFTGGAGGNTIYF
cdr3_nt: TGTGCCAGCAGTTTCACAGGGGGCGCGGGGGGAAACACCATATATTTT

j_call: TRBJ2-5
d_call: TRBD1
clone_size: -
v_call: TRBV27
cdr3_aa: CASSFIGTEETQYF
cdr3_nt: TGTGCCAGCAGTTTCATCGGGACAGAGGAGACCCAGTACTTC

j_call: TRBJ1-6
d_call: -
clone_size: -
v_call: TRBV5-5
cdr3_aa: CASSLGELIYSPLHF
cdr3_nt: TGTGCCAGCAGCTTAGGGGAGTTGATCTATTCACCCCTCCACTTT

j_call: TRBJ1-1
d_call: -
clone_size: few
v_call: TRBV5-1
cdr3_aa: CASSLSRVPNTEAFF
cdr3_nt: TGCGCCAGCAGCCTGTCAAGGGTCCCGAACACTGAAGCTTTCTTT

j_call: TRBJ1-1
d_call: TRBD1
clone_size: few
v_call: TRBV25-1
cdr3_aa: CASSGDRGNTEAFF
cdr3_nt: TGTGCCAGCAGTGGGGACAGGGGTAACACTGAAGCTTTCTTT

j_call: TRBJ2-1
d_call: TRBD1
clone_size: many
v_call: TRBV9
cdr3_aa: CASSLGRGLSEASYNEQFF
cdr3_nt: TGTGCCAGCAGCCTTGGCAGGGGGCTCTCTGAAGCCTCCTACAATGAGCAGTTCTTC

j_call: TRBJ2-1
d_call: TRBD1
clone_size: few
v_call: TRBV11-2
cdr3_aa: CASSYDRGSYNEQFF
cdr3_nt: TGTGCCAGCAGCTACGACAGGGGCTCCTACAATGAGCAGTTCTTC

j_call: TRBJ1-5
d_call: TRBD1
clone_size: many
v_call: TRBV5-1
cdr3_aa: CASSRSPPVWDRGTSNQPQHF
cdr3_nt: TGCGCCAGCAGCCGGAGCCCTCCAGTATGGGACAGGGGAACCAGCAATCAGCCCCAGCATTTT

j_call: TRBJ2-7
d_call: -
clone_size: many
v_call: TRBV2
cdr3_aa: CASSFIRVEQYF
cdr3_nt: TGTGCCAGCAGTTTTATCCGGGTCGAGCAGTACTTC

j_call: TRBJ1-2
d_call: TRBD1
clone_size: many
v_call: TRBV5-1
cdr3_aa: CASSPTGQANYGYTF
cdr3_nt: TGCGCCAGCAGCCCCACCGGACAGGCTAACTATGGCTACACCTTC

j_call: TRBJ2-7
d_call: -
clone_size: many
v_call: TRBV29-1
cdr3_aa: CSVEGTWGYEQYF
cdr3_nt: TGCAGCGTTGAGGGAACCTGGGGCTACGAGCAGTACTTC

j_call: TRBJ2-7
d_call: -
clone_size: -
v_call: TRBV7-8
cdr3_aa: CASSARRESEQYF
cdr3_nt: TGTGCCAGCAGCGCCCGTCGGGAGTCCGAGCAGTACTTC

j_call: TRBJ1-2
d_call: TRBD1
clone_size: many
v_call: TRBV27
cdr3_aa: CASSQSGQGYGYTF
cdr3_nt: TGTGCCAGCAGCCAATCGGGACAGGGCTATGGCTACACCTTC

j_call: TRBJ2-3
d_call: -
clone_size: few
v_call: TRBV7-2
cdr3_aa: CASSLALVWDTQYF
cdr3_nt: TGTGCCAGCAGCTTAGCCCTTGTCTGGGATACGCAGTATTTT

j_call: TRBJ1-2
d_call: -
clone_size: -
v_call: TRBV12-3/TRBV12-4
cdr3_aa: CASSPGWGPAYGYTF
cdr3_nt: TGTGCCAGCAGTCCGGGTTGGGGCCCGGCCTATGGCTACACCTTC

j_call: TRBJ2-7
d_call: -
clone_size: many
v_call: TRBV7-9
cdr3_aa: CASSSPSGGGASEQYF
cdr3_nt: TGTGCCAGCAGCTCCCCCTCTGGAGGGGGCGCGTCCGAGCAGTACTTC

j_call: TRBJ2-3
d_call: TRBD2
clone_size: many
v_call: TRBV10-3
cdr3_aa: CAISLTSGTDTQYF
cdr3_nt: TGTGCCATCAGCTTAACTAGCGGCACAGATACGCAGTATTTT

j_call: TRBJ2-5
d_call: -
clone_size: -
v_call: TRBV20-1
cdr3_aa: CSAPPPNSAQETQYF
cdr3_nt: TGCAGTGCTCCCCCCCCCAATAGCGCTCAAGAGACCCAGTACTTC

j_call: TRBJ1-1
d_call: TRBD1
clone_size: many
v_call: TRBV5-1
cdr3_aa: CASSLVGTEDTEAFF
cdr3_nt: TGCGCCAGCAGCTTGGTCGGGACAGAGGACACTGAAGCTTTCTTT

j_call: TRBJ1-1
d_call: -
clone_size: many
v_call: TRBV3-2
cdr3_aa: CASSQDVSPGTEAFF
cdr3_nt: TGTGCCAGCAGCCAAGATGTTAGCCCCGGAACTGAAGCTTTCTTT

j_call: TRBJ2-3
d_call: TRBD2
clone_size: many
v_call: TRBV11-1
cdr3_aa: CASSPGGSPDTQYF
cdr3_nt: TGTGCCAGTTCCCCGGGGGGGTCCCCGGATACGCAGTATTTT

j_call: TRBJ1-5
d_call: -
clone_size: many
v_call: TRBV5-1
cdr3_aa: CASSLAGAEQPQHF
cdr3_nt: TGCGCCAGCAGCTTGGCAGGAGCAGAACAGCCCCAGCATTTT

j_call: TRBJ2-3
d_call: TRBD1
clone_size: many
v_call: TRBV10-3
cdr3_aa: CAISSRGIGTDTQYF
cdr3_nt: TGTGCCATCAGTTCCAGGGGGATTGGCACAGATACGCAGTATTTT

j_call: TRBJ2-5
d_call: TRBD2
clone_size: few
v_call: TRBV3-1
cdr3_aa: CASSPWTSGAQETQYF
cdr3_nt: TGTGCCAGCAGCCCCTGGACTAGCGGGGCCCAAGAGACCCAGTACTTC

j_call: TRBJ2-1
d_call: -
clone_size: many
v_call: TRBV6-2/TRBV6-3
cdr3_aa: CASSYPNEQFF
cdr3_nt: TGTGCCAGCAGTTACCCCAATGAGCAGTTCTTC

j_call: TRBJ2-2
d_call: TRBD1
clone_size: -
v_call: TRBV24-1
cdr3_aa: CATSDPTGDTGELFF
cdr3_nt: TGTGCCACCAGTGATCCCACAGGGGACACCGGGGAGCTGTTTTTT

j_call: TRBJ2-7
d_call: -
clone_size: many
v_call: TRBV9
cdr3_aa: CASSPWGEGYEQYF
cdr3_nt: TGTGCCAGCAGCCCTTGGGGGGAAGGGTACGAGCAGTACTTC